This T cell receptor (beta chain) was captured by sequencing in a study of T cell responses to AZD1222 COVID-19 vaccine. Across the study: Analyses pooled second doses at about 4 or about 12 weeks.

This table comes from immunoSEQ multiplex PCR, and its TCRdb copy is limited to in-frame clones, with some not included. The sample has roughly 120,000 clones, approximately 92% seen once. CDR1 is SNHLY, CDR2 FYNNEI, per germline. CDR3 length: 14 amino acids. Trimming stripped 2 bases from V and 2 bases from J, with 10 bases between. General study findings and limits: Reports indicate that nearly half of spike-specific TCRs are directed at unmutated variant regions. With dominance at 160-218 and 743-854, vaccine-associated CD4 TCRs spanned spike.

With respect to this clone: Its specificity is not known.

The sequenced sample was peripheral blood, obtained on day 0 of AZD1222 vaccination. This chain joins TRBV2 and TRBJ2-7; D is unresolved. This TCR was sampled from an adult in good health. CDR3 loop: CASSERQATYEQYF. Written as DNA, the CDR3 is TGTGCCAGCAGTGAAAGACAAGCCACCTACGAGCAGTACTTC.